The next 10 T cell receptor beta chains were all read from a single sample in a study of cytomegalovirus exposure and HLA in healthy donors. With 60 Vbeta and 13 Jbeta primers, the PCR was carried out. Some clones are missing from TCRdb's copy, which holds only in-frame ones; the method was immunoSEQ multiplex PCR. This table has about 210,000 clones, about four fifths appearing once. Input material: PBMCs. These receptors were collected from a woman aged 50 to 65 in good health and CMV-seropositive.

CDR3 protein: CASSLGIREVGNTIYF. The CDR3 DNA follows: TGTGCCAGCAGCTTGGGTATCAGGGAAGTTGGAAACACCATATATTTT. V is TRBV5-5 and J is TRBJ1-3; perhaps TRBD1 as D (5 bases). Trimming stripped 0 bases from V and 3 bases from J, with 13 bases between. Germline CDR1 and CDR2: SGHKS and YYEKEE (reference sequence). The CDR3 loop spans 16 amino acids.

The chain carries TRBV5-1 and TRBJ1-1, with D possibly being TRBD1 (6 bases). The CDR3 has 14 residues. Germline V gene sequence: CDR1 SGHRS, CDR2 YFSETQ. V shed 0 bases and J shed 3 bases, with 9 bases lying between them. The CDR3 nucleotides read TGCGCCAGCAGCTTGGGAGACAGGCACACTGAAGCTTTCTTT. Protein sequence: CASSLGDRHTEAFF.

This CDR3 is CASSQGSSLTYEQYF. CDR3 nucleotide sequence: TGTGCCAGCAGCCAAGGGAGTAGCCTAACCTACGAGCAGTACTTC. The J gene is TRBJ2-7, the V gene TRBV4-2; D is unresolved. Trimming cost V 1 base and J 2 bases, with 12 bases left between them. Germline V gene lookup returns CDR1 LGHNA and CDR2 YNFKEQ. This CDR3 comprises 15 residues.

The genes are TRBV4-1 and TRBJ2-3, with TRBD2 identical over 8 bases. This CDR3 is built from 16 residues. Unmatched junction bases numbered 12, after V lost 4 bases and J lost 6 bases. The V gene's germline CDR1 is MGHRA and CDR2 YSYEKL. CDR3 region: CASSRLTGGNSDTQYF. DNA of the CDR3: TGCGCCAGCAGCCGGTTGACGGGGGGGAATTCGGATACGCAGTATTTT.

The J gene is TRBJ1-1, the V gene TRBV19; tentatively, D is TRBD1 (6 bases). This CDR3 spans 14 amino acids. Trimming left V 2 bases short and J 5 bases short, with 12 bases between. Germline CDR1 LNHDA, CDR2 SQIVND (reference sequence). DNA of the CDR3: TGTGCCAGTAGTATAACAGGGCCTGGAACTGAAGCTTTCTTT. Amino acids: CASSITGPGTEAFF.

This chain joins TRBV30 and TRBJ2-1; D remains ambiguous. V lost 2 bases and J lost 1, with 9 bases in between. The CDR3 has 14 residues. The V gene's germline CDR1 is GTSNPN and CDR2 SVGIG (reference sequence). The chain's CDR3 is CAWSWAGSYNEQFF. CDR3 DNA sequence: TGTGCCTGGAGTTGGGCAGGTTCCTACAATGAGCAGTTCTTC.

The chain has TRBV9 and TRBJ2-7; 9 bases are shared with TRBD1. CDR1 and CDR2 from the germline V gene are SGDLS and YYNGEE. V was clipped by 0 bases and J by 3 bases; unmatched bases: 4. This CDR3 contains 15 residues. CDR3 in DNA: TGTGCCAGCAGCGTAGGGACAGGGGAACACTACGAGCAGTACTTC. Its protein is CASSVGTGEHYEQYF.

The chain combines TRBV30 with TRBJ1-2, with 8 bases lining up with TRBD1. The junction had 11 bases not matched to a gene; V was cut back by 3 bases and J by 8 bases. The CDR3 covers 14 residues. Germline V gene sequence: CDR1 GTSNPN, CDR2 SVGIG (reference sequence). CDR3 coding DNA: TGTGCCTGGAGAGCCGACTTGACAGGGGACGGCTACACCTTC. Translation: CAWRADLTGDGYTF. The whole variable domain, filled in from reference TRBV30 and TRBJ1-2, reads SQTIHQWPATLVQPVGSPLSLECTVEGTSNPNLYWYRQAAGRGLQLLFYSVGIGQISSEVPQNLSASRPQDRQFILSSKKLLLSDSGFYLCAWRADLTGDGYTFGSGTRLTVV.

The V and J genes are TRBV9 and TRBJ2-5; D is possibly TRBD1 (6 bases). The germline V and J ends were trimmed by 5 bases and 5 bases, with 19 bases remaining between them. CDR3 size: 15 residues. CDR1 is SGDLS, CDR2 YYNGEE, per germline. In DNA, the CDR3 is TGTGCCAGCAGTAGAGACAGGTTAGGTACGGAGACCCAGTACTTC. Protein sequence: CASSRDRLGTETQYF. The full variable domain, rest sourced from reference TRBV9 and TRBJ2-5, is DSGVTQTPKHLITATGQRVTLRCSPRSGDLSVYWYQQSLDQGLQFLIQYYNGEERAKGNILERFSAQQFPDLHSELNLSSLELGDSALYFCASSRDRLGTETQYFGPGTRLLVL.

This rearrangement joins TRBV5-1 to TRBJ1-1; D gene ambiguous. V gave up 0 bases and J gave up 3 bases, with 6 bases separating them. The CDR3 extends over 13 amino acids. CDR1 SGHRS and CDR2 YFSETQ come from the germline V gene. Here the CDR3 reads CASSLGPDTEAFF. As DNA, the CDR3 is TGCGCCAGCAGCTTGGGTCCCGACACTGAAGCTTTCTTT.